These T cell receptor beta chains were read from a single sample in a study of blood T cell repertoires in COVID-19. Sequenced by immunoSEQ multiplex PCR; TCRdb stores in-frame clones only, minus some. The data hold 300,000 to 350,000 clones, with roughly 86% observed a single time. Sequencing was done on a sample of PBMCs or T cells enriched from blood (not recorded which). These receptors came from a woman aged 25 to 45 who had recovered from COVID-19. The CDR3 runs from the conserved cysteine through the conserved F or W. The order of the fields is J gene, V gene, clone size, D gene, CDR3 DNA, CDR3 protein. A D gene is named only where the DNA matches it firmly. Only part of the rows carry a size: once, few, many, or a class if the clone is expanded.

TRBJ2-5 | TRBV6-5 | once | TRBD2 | TGTGCCACCCGAGCGGGAGGAGGAGAGACCCAGTACTTC | CATRAGGGETQYF
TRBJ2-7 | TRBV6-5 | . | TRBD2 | TGTGCCAGCAGTCGAACGGGGGGAAACACCTACGAGCAGTACTTC | CASSRTGGNTYEQYF
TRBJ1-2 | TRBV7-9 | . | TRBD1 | TGTGCCAGCAGCTACCCTTCGGACAGGGATGGCTACACCTTC | CASSYPSDRDGYTF
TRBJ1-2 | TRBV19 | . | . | TGTGCCAGTAGGGACAGAGCCTATGGCTACACCTTC | CASRDRAYGYTF
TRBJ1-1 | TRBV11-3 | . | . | TGTGCCAGCAGCTTAGAGAGGGGGACTGAAGCTTTCTTT | CASSLERGTEAFF
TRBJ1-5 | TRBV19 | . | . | TGTGCCAGTAGGATACAGGGTCAGCCCCAGCATTTT | CASRIQGQPQHF
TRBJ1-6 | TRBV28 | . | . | TGTGCCAGCAGTATGGGGAGGAATAATTCACCCCTCCACTTT | CASSMGRNNSPLHF
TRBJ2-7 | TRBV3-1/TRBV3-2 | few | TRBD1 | TGTGCCAGCAGCCCTGGGACAGGGGTCTACGAGCAGTACTTC | CASSPGTGVYEQYF
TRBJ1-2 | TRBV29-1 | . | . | TGCAGCGTGGGGGGTGTGGACTATGGCTACACCTTC | CSVGGVDYGYTF
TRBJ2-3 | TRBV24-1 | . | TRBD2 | TGTGCCACCAGTGATGAAGACGGACTAGTCTCCACCAACACAGATACGCAGTATTTT | CATSDEDGLVSTNTDTQYF
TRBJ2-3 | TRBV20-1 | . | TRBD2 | TGCAGTGCTAGTTGGACTAGCCAAAGCACAGATACGCAGTATTTT | CSASWTSQSTDTQYF
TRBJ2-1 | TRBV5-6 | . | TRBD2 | TGTGCCAGCAGCGAGGCTAGCGGGAGGGCCCTTGAGCAGTTCTTC | CASSEASGRALEQFF
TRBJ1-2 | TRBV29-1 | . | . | TGCAGCGTTGATCCGGGATCAGATGGCTACACCTTC | CSVDPGSDGYTF
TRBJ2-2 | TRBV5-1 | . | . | TGCGCCAGCAGCTTGACCGGGACACTAACCGGGGAGCTGTTTTTT | CASSLTGTLTGELFF
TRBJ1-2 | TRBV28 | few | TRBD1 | TGTGCCAGCGCCCCCGGACAGGGGGATGGCTACACCTTC | CASAPGQGDGYTF
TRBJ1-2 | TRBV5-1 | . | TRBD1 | TGCGCCAGCAGCTCAGGGGGCGAGCTCAATTATGGCTACACCTTC | CASSSGGELNYGYTF
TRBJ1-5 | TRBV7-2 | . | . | TGTGCCAGCAGCAGCGGGTCCGATCAGCCCCAGCATTTT | CASSSGSDQPQHF
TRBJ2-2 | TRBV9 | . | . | TGTGCCAGCAGCGTAGTCTCATTATCCGGCACCGGGGAGCTGTTTTTT | CASSVVSLSGTGELFF
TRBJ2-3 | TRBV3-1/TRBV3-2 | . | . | TGTGCCAGCAGCCAAGGGGACAACACAGATACGCAGTATTTT | CASSQGDNTDTQYF
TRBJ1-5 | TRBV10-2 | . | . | TGCGCCAGCAGTGAGTTACTAGGACGGATCAATCAGCCCCAGCATTTT | CASSELLGRINQPQHF
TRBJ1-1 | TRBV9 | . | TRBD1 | TGTGCCAGCAGCCACAGATCAGGGGGCCGAGGGATGAACACTGAAGCTTTCTTT | CASSHRSGGRGMNTEAFF
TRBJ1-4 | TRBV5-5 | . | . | TGTGCCAGCAGCTTGGGGCAGGGAAATGAAAAACTGTTTTTT | CASSLGQGNEKLFF
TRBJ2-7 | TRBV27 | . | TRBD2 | TGTGCCAGCAGTTTTCAGGGTGCCGGGGGGGAGCAGTACTTC | CASSFQGAGGEQYF
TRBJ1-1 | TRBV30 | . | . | TGTGCCTGGAGTGTACAGGGAAACACTGAAGCTTTCTTT | CAWSVQGNTEAFF
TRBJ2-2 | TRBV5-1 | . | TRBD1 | TGCGCCAGCAGCTCCGGACAGGGGTCGACCGGGGAGCTGTTTTTT | CASSSGQGSTGELFF
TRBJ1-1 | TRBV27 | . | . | TGTGCCAGCAGTTTACGGACACAGAGCACTGAAGCTTTCTTT | CASSLRTQSTEAFF
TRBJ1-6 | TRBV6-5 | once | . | TGTGCCAGCAGTTACTTGTCCCTCGGAGGTTCACCCCTCCACTTT | CASSYLSLGGSPLHF
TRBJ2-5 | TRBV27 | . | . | TGTGCCAGCAGTTTGAAGAGATATTGGACCCAGTACTTC | CASSLKRYWTQYF
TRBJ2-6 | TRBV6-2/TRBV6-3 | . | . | TGTGCCAGCAGCGATTCACAGGGATTCTCAGGGGCCAACGTCCTGACTTTC | CASSDSQGFSGANVLTF
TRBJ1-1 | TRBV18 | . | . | TGTGCCAGCTCACCAGGCCAGGACACTGAAGCTTTCTTT | CASSPGQDTEAFF
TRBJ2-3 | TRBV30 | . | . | TGTGCCTGCCTCCTGAGCACAGATACGCAGTATTTT | CACLLSTDTQYF
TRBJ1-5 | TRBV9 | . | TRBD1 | TGTGCCAGCAGCGTCGGGACAGGGCATCAGCCCCAGCATTTT | CASSVGTGHQPQHF
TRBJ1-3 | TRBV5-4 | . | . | TGTGCCAGCAGCCCAGGACAGAACTCTGGAAACACCATATATTTT | CASSPGQNSGNTIYF
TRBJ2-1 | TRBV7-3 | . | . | TGTGCCAGCAGCTTTGGTCTAGCATCCTACAATGAGCAGTTCTTC | CASSFGLASYNEQFF
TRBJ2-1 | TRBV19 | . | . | TGTGCCAGTAGTGTGGCGGATAATTACAATGAGCAGTTCTTC | CASSVADNYNEQFF
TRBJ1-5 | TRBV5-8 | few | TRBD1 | TGTGCCAGCAGCGGGGGGACAGGACGCAATCAGCCCCAGCATTTT | CASSGGTGRNQPQHF
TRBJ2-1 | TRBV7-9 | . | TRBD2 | TGTGCCAGCAGCTTATTGGGACTAGCGGGACAAGGCTGGGTTGAGCAGTTCTTC | CASSLLGLAGQGWVEQFF
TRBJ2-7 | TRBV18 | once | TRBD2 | TGTGCCAGCTCACCATTACCGGGACTAGCGGCTTTTAACGAGCAGTACTTC | CASSPLPGLAAFNEQYF
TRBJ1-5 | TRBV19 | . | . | TGTGCCAGTAGTGCCGCAGGAGGCCAGCCCCAGCATTTT | CASSAAGGQPQHF